This TCR beta chain was documented in a study of control samples from healthy donors and cancer patients. The CDR3 contains 15 residues. V shed 2 bases and J shed 2 bases, with 13 bases lying between them. In germline, CDR1 is SGHRS, CDR2 YFSETQ. Assay: immunoSEQ multiplex PCR; the TCRdb copy retains only in-frame clones and omits some. The sample lists about 160,000 clones, roughly 94% occurring once. The receptor was derived from a woman aged 40 to 50 in good health. The chain uses TRBV5-1 and TRBJ2-5; perhaps TRBD1 as D (6 bases). What was sequenced was blood. The CDR3 region has the DNA TGCGCCAGCAGCTTTCCTTCGACAGGACAAGAGACCCAGTACTTC. Its translation: CASSFPSTGQETQYF.